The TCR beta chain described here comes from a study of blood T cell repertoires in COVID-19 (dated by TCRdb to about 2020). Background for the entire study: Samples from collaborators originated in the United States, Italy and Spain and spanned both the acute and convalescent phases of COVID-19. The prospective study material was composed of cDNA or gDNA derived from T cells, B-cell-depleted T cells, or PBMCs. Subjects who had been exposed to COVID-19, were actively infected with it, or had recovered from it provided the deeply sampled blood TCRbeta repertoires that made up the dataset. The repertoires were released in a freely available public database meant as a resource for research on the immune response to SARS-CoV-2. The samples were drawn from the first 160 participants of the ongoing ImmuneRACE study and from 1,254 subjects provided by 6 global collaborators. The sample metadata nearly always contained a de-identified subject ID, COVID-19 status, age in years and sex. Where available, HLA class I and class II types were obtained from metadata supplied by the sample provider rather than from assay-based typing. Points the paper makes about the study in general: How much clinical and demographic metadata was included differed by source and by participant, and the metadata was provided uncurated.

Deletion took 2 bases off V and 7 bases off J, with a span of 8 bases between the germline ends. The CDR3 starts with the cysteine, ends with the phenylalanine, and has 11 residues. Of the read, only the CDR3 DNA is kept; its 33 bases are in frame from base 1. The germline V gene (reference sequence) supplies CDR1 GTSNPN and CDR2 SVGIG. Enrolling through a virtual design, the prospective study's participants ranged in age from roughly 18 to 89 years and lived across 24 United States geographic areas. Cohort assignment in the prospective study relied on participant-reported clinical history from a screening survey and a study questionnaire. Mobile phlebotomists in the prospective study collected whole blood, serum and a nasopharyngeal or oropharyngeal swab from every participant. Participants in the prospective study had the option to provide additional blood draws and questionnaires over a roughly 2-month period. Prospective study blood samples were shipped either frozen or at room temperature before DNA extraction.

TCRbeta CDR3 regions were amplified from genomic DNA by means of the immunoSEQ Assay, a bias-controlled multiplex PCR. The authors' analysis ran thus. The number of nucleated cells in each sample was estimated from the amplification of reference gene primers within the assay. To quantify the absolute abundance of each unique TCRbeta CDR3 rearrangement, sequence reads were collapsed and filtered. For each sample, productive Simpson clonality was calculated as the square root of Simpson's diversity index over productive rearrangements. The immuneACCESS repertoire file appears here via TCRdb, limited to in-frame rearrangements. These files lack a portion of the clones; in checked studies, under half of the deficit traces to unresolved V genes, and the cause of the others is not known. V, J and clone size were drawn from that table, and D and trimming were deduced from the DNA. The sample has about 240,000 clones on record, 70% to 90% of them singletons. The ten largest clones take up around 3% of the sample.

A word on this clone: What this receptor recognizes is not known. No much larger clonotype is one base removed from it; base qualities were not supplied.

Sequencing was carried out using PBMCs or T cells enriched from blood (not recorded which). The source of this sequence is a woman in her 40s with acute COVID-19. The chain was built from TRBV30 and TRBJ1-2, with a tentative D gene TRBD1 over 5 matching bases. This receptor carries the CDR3 CAWSSGIGYTF. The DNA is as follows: TGTGCCTGGAGTTCAGGGATTGGCTACACCTTC. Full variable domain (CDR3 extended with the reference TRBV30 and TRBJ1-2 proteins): SQTIHQWPATLVQPVGSPLSLECTVEGTSNPNLYWYRQAAGRGLQLLFYSVGIGQISSEVPQNLSASRPQDRQFILSSKKLLLSDSGFYLCAWSSGIGYTFGSGTRLTVV.